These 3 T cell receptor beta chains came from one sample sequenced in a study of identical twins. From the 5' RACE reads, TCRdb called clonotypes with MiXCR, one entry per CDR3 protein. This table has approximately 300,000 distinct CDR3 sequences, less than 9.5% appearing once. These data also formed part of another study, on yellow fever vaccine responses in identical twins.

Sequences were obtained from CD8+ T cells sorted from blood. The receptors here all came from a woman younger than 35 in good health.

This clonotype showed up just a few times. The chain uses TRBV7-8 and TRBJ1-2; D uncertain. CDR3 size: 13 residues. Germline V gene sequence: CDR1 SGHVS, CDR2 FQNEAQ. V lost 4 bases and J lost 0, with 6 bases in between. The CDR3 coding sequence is TGTGCCAGCAGCTGGACGCCTAACTATGGCTACACCTTC. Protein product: CASSWTPNYGYTF.

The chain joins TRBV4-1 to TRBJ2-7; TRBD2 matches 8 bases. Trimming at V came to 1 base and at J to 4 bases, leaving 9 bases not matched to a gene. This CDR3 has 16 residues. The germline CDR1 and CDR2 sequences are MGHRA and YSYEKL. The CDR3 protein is CASSQGISGRVYEQYF. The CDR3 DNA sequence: TGCGCCAGCAGCCAAGGTATAAGCGGGAGAGTGTACGAGCAGTACTTC.

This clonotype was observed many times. As DNA, the CDR3 is TGTGCCAGCAGTGGACAGGGGGTCACCGGGGAGCTGTTTTTT. This codes for CASSGQGVTGELFF. This chain uses TRBV6-1 with TRBJ2-2; 9 bases match TRBD1. Germline loops: CDR1 MNHNS, CDR2 SASEGT. There are 14 residues in the CDR3. The trim removed 4 bases at V and 4 bases at J, leaving 1 base unmatched.